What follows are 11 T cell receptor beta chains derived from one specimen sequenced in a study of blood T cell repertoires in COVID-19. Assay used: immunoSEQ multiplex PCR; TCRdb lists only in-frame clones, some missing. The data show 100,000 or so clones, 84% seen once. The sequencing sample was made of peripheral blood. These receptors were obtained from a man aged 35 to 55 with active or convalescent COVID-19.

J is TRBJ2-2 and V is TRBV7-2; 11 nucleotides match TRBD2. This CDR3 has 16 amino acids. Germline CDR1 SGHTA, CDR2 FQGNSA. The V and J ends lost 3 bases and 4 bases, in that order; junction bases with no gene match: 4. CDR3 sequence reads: CASSFSGGVSTGELFF. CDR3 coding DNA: TGTGCCAGCAGCTTTAGCGGGGGGGTCAGCACCGGGGAGCTGTTTTTT.

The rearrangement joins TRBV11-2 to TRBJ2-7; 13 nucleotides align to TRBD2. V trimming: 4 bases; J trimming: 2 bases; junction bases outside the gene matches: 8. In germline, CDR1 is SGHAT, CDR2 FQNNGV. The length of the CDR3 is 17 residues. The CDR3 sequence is CASSSILLAGGAYEQYF. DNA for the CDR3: TGTGCCAGCAGCTCCATTTTACTAGCGGGGGGGGCCTACGAGCAGTACTTC.

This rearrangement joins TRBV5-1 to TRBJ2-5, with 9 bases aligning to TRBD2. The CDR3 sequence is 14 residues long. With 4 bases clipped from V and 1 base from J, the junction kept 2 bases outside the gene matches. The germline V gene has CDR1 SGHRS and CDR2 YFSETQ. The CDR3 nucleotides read TGCGCCAGCAGCCAGACTAGCGGCCAAGAGACCCAGTACTTC. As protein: CASSQTSGQETQYF.

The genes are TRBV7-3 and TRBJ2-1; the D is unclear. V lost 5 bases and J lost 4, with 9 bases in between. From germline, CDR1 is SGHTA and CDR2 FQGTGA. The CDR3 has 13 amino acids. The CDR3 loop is CASSLLNYNEQFF. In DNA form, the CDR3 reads TGTGCCAGCAGCCTATTAAATTACAATGAGCAGTTCTTC.

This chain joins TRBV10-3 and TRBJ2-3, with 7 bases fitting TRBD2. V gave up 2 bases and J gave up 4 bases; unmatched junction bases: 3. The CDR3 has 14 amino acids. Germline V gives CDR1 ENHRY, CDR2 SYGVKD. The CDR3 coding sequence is TGTGCCATCAGTGAGGCGAGCGGGGCAGATACGCAGTATTTT. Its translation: CAISEASGADTQYF.

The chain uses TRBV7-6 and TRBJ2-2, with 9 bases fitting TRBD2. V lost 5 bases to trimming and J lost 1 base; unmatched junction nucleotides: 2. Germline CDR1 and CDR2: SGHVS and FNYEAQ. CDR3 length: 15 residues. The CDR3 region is CASSRLAVNTGELFF. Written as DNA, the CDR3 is TGTGCCAGCAGCCGACTAGCGGTGAACACCGGGGAGCTGTTTTTT.

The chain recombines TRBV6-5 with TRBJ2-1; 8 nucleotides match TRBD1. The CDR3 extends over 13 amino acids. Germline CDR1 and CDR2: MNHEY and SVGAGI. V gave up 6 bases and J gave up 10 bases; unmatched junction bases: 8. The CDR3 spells CASSQDRAGEQFF. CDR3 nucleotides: TGTGCCAGCAGCCAGGACAGGGCGGGGGAGCAGTTCTTC.

The CDR3 reads CASRQTPGQGIAEAFF. Here the CDR3 DNA reads TGTGCCAGTAGACAGACCCCGGGACAGGGGATCGCTGAAGCTTTCTTT. This chain connects TRBV19 to TRBJ1-1, with 10 bases aligning to TRBD1. The CDR3 length is 16 residues. The J segment lost 6 bases and the V segment lost 6 bases, leaving 13 bases of the junction unmatched. The germline V gene has CDR1 LNHDA and CDR2 SQIVND (reference sequence).

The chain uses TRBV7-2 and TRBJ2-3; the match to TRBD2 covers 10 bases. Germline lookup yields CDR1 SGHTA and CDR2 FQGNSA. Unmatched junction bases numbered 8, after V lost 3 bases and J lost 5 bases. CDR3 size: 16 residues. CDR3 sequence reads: CASSFSGGLGGDTQYF. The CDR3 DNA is TGTGCCAGCAGCTTTAGCGGGGGGCTGGGGGGAGATACGCAGTATTTT.

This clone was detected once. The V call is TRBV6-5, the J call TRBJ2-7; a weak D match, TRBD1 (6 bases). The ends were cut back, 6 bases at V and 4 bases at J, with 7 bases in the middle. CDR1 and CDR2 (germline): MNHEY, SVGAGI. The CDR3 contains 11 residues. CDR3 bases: TGTGCCAGCAGACAGGGTTACGAGCAGTACTTC. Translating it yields CASRQGYEQYF.

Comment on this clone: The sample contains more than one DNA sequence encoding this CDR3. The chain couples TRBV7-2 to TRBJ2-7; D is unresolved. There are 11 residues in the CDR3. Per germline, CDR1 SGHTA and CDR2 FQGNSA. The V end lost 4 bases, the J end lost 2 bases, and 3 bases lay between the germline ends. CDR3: CASSSAYEQYF. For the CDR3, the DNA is TGTGCCAGCAGCTCCGCCTACGAGCAGTACTTC. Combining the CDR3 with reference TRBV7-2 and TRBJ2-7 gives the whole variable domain GAGVSQSPSNKVTEKGKDVELRCDPISGHTALYWYRQSLGQGLEFLIYFQGNSAPDKSGLPSDRFSAERTGGSVSTLTIQRTQQEDSAVYLCASSSAYEQYFGPGTRLTVT.